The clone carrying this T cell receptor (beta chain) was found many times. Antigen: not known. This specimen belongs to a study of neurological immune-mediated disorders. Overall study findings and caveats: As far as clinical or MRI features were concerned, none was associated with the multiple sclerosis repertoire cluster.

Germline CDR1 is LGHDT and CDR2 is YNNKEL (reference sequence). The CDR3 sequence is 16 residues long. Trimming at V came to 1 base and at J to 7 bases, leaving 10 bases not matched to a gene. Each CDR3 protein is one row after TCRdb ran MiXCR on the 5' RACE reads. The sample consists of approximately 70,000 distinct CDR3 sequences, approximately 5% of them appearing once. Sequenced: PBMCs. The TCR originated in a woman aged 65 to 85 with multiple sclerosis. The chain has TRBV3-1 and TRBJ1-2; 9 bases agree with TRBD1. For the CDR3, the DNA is TGTGCCAGCAGCCAAGCGGACTCACAGGGGGCAAGTGGCTACACCTTC. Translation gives CASSQADSQGASGYTF.